The 7 T cell receptor beta chains below all came from one sample that was sequenced in a study of cytomegalovirus exposure and HLA in healthy donors. Libraries were prepared by immunoSEQ multiplex PCR; TCRdb keeps only in-frame clonotypes and omits some of them. This table holds fewer than 250,000 clones, around four fifths found once. The sequencing sample was made of PBMCs. These receptors were collected from a woman younger than 35 in good health and CMV-seronegative.

This clone has only a few counts. The chain has TRBV28 and TRBJ2-3, with D maybe TRBD2 (6 bases). V lost 5 bases to trimming and J lost 1 base, with 13 bases between them. The CDR3 has 15 amino acids. Germline V gene lookup returns CDR1 MDHEN and CDR2 SYDVKM. Here the CDR3 reads CASSQEGGRTDTQYF. CDR3 bases: TGTGCCAGCAGTCAGGAGGGTGGGCGCACAGATACGCAGTATTTT.

This clone was seen more than once but under ten times. V gene TRBV5-1 combines with J gene TRBJ1-2; no definite D call. The V end was cut by 0 bases, the J end by 4 bases, with 10 bases between. CDR3 length: 14 amino acids. Germline V CDR1 and CDR2: SGHRS, YFSETQ. The CDR3 protein is CASSLAGGRYGYTF. For the CDR3, the DNA is TGCGCCAGCAGCTTGGCCGGCGGACGCTATGGCTACACCTTC. Variable domain in full (rest from reference TRBV5-1 and TRBJ1-2): KAGVTQTPRYLIKTRGQQVTLSCSPISGHRSVSWYQQTPGQGLQFLFEYFSETQRNKGNFPGRFSGRQFSNSRSEMNVSTLELGDSALYLCASSLAGGRYGYTFGSGTRLTVV.

The V and J genes are TRBV4-1 and TRBJ2-7; TRBD2 aligns across 11 bases. Trimming cost V 4 bases and J 0 bases; bases outside gene matches: 2. The CDR3 runs to 15 residues. Germline CDR1 and CDR2: MGHRA and YSYEKL. The CDR3 coding sequence is TGCGCCAGCAGCCCCACTAGCGGGAGCTCCTACGAGCAGTACTTC. As protein: CASSPTSGSSYEQYF.

This rearrangement joins TRBV6-1 to TRBJ1-2, with 10 positions matching TRBD1. V gave up 8 bases and J gave up 7 bases; unmatched junction bases: 10. The CDR3 runs to 14 residues. CDR1 is MNHNS and CDR2 is SASEGT in the germline V gene. CDR3 coding DNA: TGTGCCAGCGTTCCTTTTGACAGGGGGCCTGGCTACACCTTC. It translates to CASVPFDRGPGYTF.

The J gene is TRBJ2-1, the V gene TRBV13, with D tentatively TRBD1 or TRBD2 (5 bases each). CDR3 size: 13 residues. Germline V CDR1 and CDR2: PRHDT, FYEKMQ (reference sequence). The V end was cut by 6 bases, the J end by 6 bases, with 12 bases between. In DNA, the CDR3 is TGTGCCAGCAGACGGGACCGAGGCAATGAGCAGTTCTTC. The encoded protein is CASRRDRGNEQFF.

The V gene is TRBV5-4, the J gene TRBJ1-1, with 8 bases aligning to TRBD1. The germline CDR1 and CDR2 sequences are SGHNT and YYREEE (reference sequence). With 2 bases clipped from V and 0 bases from J, the junction kept 3 bases outside the gene matches. This CDR3 is 15 amino acids long. CDR3 protein: CASSLDRGMNTEAFF. In DNA, the CDR3 is TGTGCCAGCAGCTTAGACAGGGGCATGAACACTGAAGCTTTCTTT.

This clone appeared once. The chain employs TRBV5-1 and TRBJ2-1, with TRBD2 identical over 11 bases. The CDR3 sequence is 17 residues long. Trimming took 4 bases from V and 0 from J; bases not matched to a gene: 6. Germline assignment: CDR1 SGHRS and CDR2 YFSETQ. Here the CDR3 reads CASSPTSGTFSYNEQFF. DNA for the CDR3: TGCGCCAGCAGCCCGACTAGCGGGACCTTCTCCTACAATGAGCAGTTCTTC.